Below, 23 T cell receptor beta chains from the same sample are listed, as sequenced in a study of cytomegalovirus exposure and HLA in healthy donors. Amplification used 60 Vbeta primers and 13 Jbeta primers. The assay was immunoSEQ multiplex PCR, and TCRdb's table has in-frame clones only and misses some. The sample lists 100,000 to 150,000 clones; over 80% were seen once. Input material: PBMCs. The receptors originated from a man aged 18 to 29 in good health and CMV-seropositive.

A word on this clone: The same CDR3 can be traced to other DNA sequences in this sample. V usage is TRBV5-1 and J usage is TRBJ1-1; 8 bases match TRBD1. The CDR3 consists of 14 residues. J gave up 7 bases and V 0 bases, and 5 bases lay outside the gene matches. The germline V gene encodes CDR1 SGHRS and CDR2 YFSETQ. CDR3 protein: CASSLGGGTGEAFF. The CDR3 DNA follows: TGCGCCAGCAGCTTGGGAGGAGGGACAGGTGAAGCTTTCTTT.

A single count supports this clone. J is TRBJ1-1 and V is TRBV30; 8 bases agree with TRBD1. CDR1 GTSNPN and CDR2 SVGIG come from the germline V gene (reference sequence). CDR3 length equals 12 residues. The V and J ends lost 2 bases and 5 bases, in that order; junction bases with no gene match: 1. CDR3 nucleotide sequence: TGTGCCTGGAGTACAGGGGGAACTGAAGCTTTCTTT. This sequence encodes CAWSTGGTEAFF.

The chain links TRBV4-2 to TRBJ2-7; no reliable D call. Trimming left V 0 bases short and J 2 bases short, with 14 bases between. The CDR3 has 16 residues. Germline V gives CDR1 LGHNA, CDR2 YNFKEQ. CDR3 sequence reads: CASSQDLAPSTYEQYF. CDR3 nucleotide sequence: TGTGCCAGCAGCCAAGATTTGGCTCCCTCCACCTACGAGCAGTACTTC.

The chain joins TRBV7-3 to TRBJ2-5; 13 positions match TRBD2. CDR1 and CDR2 (germline): SGHTA, FQGTGA. Trimming cost V 4 bases and J 2 bases; bases outside gene matches: 1. The CDR3 runs 15 residues. In nucleotides, the CDR3 is TGTGCCAGCAGCTCGGGACTAGCGGGGCAAGAGACCCAGTACTTC. Translated, it gives CASSSGLAGQETQYF.

This clone occurred a few times. The DNA for the CDR3 is TGTGCCAGCAGCTTCCGTTATAACACTGAAGCTTTCTTT. This encodes CASSFRYNTEAFF. The rearrangement uses TRBV5-6 and TRBJ1-1; D not certain. The CDR3 consists of 13 residues. Germline V CDR1 and CDR2: SGHDT, YYEEEE. The V end was cut by 2 bases, the J end by 2 bases, with 7 bases between.

This chain uses TRBV28 with TRBJ1-5; a weak D match, TRBD1 (5 bases). Germline V gene data show CDR1 as MDHEN and CDR2 as SYDVKM. The CDR3 has 12 amino acids. Trimming took 11 bases from V and 4 from J, leaving 12 bases between them. The CDR3 is CASMGGNQPQHF. The CDR3 nucleotides read TGTGCCTCTATGGGGGGAAATCAGCCCCAGCATTTT.

The chain links TRBV18 to TRBJ2-2, with a tentative D call TRBD1 (6 bases). This CDR3 region has 14 residues. The V gene lost 7 bases and the J gene lost 6 bases, with 15 bases spanning the gap. Looked up from germline, CDR1 is KGHSH and CDR2 is LQKENI. The CDR3 sequence: CASFPQGTAGELFF. CDR3 sequence (DNA): TGTGCCAGCTTCCCCCAGGGGACCGCCGGGGAGCTGTTTTTT.

This chain connects TRBV7-6 to TRBJ2-2; 8 bases map to TRBD1. The CDR3 consists of 16 residues. Germline V lookup: CDR1 SGHVS, CDR2 FNYEAQ. After removal of 5 bases from V and 3 bases from J, the junction contained 8 bases not matched to a gene. In DNA form, the CDR3 reads TGTGCCAGCAGCACTCCAGGGGGCGAGGACACCGGGGAGCTGTTTTTT. Protein: CASSTPGGEDTGELFF.

The chain combines TRBV28 with TRBJ2-7, with 7 positions matching TRBD2. The V gene end was trimmed by 1 base and the J gene end by 0 bases; junction bases not matched to a gene: 6. Germline lookup yields CDR1 MDHEN and CDR2 SYDVKM. The CDR3 totals 16 residues. The CDR3 here is CASSLLSSGISYEQYF. The CDR3 DNA sequence: TGTGCCAGCAGTTTATTGTCTAGCGGTATCTCCTACGAGCAGTACTTC.

As concerns this clone: Other DNA sequences in the sample encode the same CDR3. The chain uses TRBV5-1 and TRBJ1-5; 11 nucleotides match TRBD1. Germline trimming cut 4 bases from V and 5 bases from J; bases unmatched to any gene: 2. CDR1 SGHRS and CDR2 YFSETQ come from the germline V gene. This CDR3 is 14 amino acids long. The CDR3 loop reads CASSLGQGDQPQHF. DNA of the CDR3: TGCGCCAGCAGCCTGGGACAGGGGGATCAGCCCCAGCATTTT.

This clone was counted between two and nine times. The V and J genes are TRBV4-2 and TRBJ2-5, with D tentatively TRBD2 (7 bases). Germline V lookup: CDR1 LGHNA, CDR2 YNFKEQ. The CDR3 has 15 residues. The V end was cut by 1 base, the J end by 7 bases, with 16 bases between. The CDR3 loop reads CASSQGGGLSGTQYF. CDR3 DNA: TGTGCCAGCAGCCAAGGGGGGGGGCTCTCCGGGACCCAGTACTTC.

The V call is TRBV2, the J call TRBJ2-4; 10 nucleotides match TRBD1. The CDR3 is 18 residues long. Germline lookup yields CDR1 SNHLY and CDR2 FYNNEI. Unmatched junction bases numbered 12, after V lost 6 bases and J lost 1 base. CDR3 bases: TGTGCCAGCAGGGGGACAGGGGCTGCGTGGAGGGCCAAAAACATTCAGTACTTC. Amino acid sequence: CASRGTGAAWRAKNIQYF.

The chain is built from TRBV5-1 and TRBJ2-5, with TRBD2 identical over 7 bases. Germline trimming cut 2 bases from V and 5 bases from J; bases unmatched to any gene: 6. CDR1 is SGHRS and CDR2 is YFSETQ in the germline V gene. The length of the CDR3 is 14 residues. The CDR3 region has the DNA TGCGCCAGCAGCTTACTAGCGCTGGAGGAGACCCAGTACTTC. Amino acids: CASSLLALEETQYF. The full variable domain, with the rest looked up from reference TRBV5-1 and TRBJ2-5, is KAGVTQTPRYLIKTRGQQVTLSCSPISGHRSVSWYQQTPGQGLQFLFEYFSETQRNKGNFPGRFSGRQFSNSRSEMNVSTLELGDSALYLCASSLLALEETQYFGPGTRLLVL.

The chain links TRBV5-1 to TRBJ2-3; 9 positions agree with TRBD2. In germline, CDR1 is SGHRS, CDR2 YFSETQ. V shed 0 bases, J shed 5 bases, and the junction held 4 bases outside the gene matches. The CDR3 contains 15 residues. CDR3 sequence (DNA): TGCGCCAGCAGCTTGGGTGGTAGCGGGAGAGATACGCAGTATTTT. Amino acids: CASSLGGSGRDTQYF.

The chain is built from TRBV5-1 and TRBJ2-3; 14 positions agree with TRBD2. V shed 4 bases, J shed 4 bases, and the junction held 5 bases outside the gene matches. Germline V lookup: CDR1 SGHRS, CDR2 YFSETQ. The CDR3 is made up of 16 amino acids. The CDR3 DNA reads TGCGCCAGCAGCCAGACTAGCGGGGGGGCGTCAGATACGCAGTATTTT. This gives the protein CASSQTSGGASDTQYF.

The chain is built from TRBV4-1 and TRBJ1-1, with D hard to call. V gave up 7 bases and J gave up 0 bases, with 9 bases separating them. In germline, CDR1 is MGHRA, CDR2 YSYEKL. The CDR3 is 13 amino acids. CDR3 coding DNA: TGCGCCAGCACGGGTGCTCTGAACACTGAAGCTTTCTTT. Translated, it gives CASTGALNTEAFF.

This clone was detected a few times. A far larger clone is one nucleotide away, so this likely arose from a read error. The V call is TRBV13, the J call TRBJ1-4; 8 nucleotides match TRBD1. The CDR3 has 15 residues. The junction had 9 bases not matched to a gene; V was cut back by 4 bases and J by 8 bases. Germline values: CDR1 PRHDT, CDR2 FYEKMQ (reference sequence). The CDR3 loop reads CASSSPRGRWEKLFF. DNA for the CDR3: TGTGCCAGCAGCTCCCCCAGGGGGCGATGGGAAAAACTGTTTTTT.

This sequence joins TRBV9 and TRBJ2-1, with 9 bases lining up with TRBD2. The CDR3 consists of 15 residues. The V gene's germline CDR1 is SGDLS and CDR2 YYNGEE. V was pared by 3 bases and J by 0 bases, with 1 base of the junction left unmatched. DNA for the CDR3: TGTGCCAGCAGCGGCGGGGGGGTCTCCTACAATGAGCAGTTCTTC. Translation gives CASSGGGVSYNEQFF.

The chain is built from TRBV2 and TRBJ2-5; maybe TRBD1 (5 bases). Germline loops: CDR1 SNHLY, CDR2 FYNNEI. V dropped 7 bases and J dropped 6 bases, with 15 bases sitting between them. The CDR3 has 13 residues. The chain's CDR3 is CASIFKTVQTQYF. Written as DNA, the CDR3 is TGTGCCAGCATCTTTAAGACAGTCCAGACCCAGTACTTC.

This clone was seen more than once but under ten times. This chain uses TRBV18 with TRBJ1-2; D ambiguous. CDR3 length: 12 amino acids. Germline loops: CDR1 KGHSH, CDR2 LQKENI. V lost 3 bases and J lost 12, with 14 bases in between. The CDR3 region is CASSPGPPEDTF. As DNA, the CDR3 is TGTGCCAGCTCACCCGGCCCTCCGGAGGACACCTTC.

V gene TRBV30 combines with J gene TRBJ2-2; 7 bases agree with TRBD1. This CDR3 comprises 15 residues. Germline CDR1 and CDR2: GTSNPN and SVGIG (reference sequence). Trimming removed 7 bases from V and 7 bases from J; junction bases left unmatched: 15. CDR3 sequence (DNA): TGTGCCTTCTCCACCGGGACAGTGGGTGTCGGGGAGCTGTTTTTT. Translation: CAFSTGTVGVGELFF.

There are a few counts of this clone. The chain employs TRBV19 and TRBJ1-1, with a tentative D call TRBD1 (5 bases). The germline CDR1 and CDR2 sequences are LNHDA and SQIVND (reference sequence). The ends were cut back, 2 bases at V and 0 bases at J, with 22 bases in the middle. This CDR3 is built from 19 residues. For the CDR3, the DNA is TGTGCCAGTAGTATACTCACTACAGGAAATAAACTCATGAACACTGAAGCTTTCTTT. This codes for CASSILTTGNKLMNTEAFF.

This chain uses TRBV2 with TRBJ1-2; D might be TRBD1 (6 bases). Per germline, CDR1 SNHLY and CDR2 FYNNEI. V gave up 5 bases and J gave up 6 bases, with 13 bases separating them. The CDR3 length is 13 residues. The CDR3 sequence is CASSLIGGDGYTF. Here the CDR3 DNA reads TGTGCCAGCAGTTTAATAGGGGGTGATGGCTACACCTTC.